The rows below give T cell receptor beta chains drawn from one sample of a study of response to subunit inactivated influenza vaccine. TCRdb processed the RT-PCR reads anew with MiXCR; each CDR3 protein has one entry. This sample has roughly 570,000 distinct CDR3 sequences; about an eighth occur once, and the top ten carry around 14%. The source material was PBMCs from blood, sampled 40 to 50 days after vaccination. The source of these receptors is a man in his fifties who received an inactivated influenza vaccine. Both conserved end residues are part of each CDR3. Each record gives: J gene, D gene, V gene, clone size, CDR3 DNA, CDR3 protein. D genes are given only for firm matches. The size field is filled for only some rows; it gives once, few, many or a size class.

J gene: TRBJ2-7; D gene: .; V gene: TRBV15; clone size: few; CDR3 DNA: TGTGCCACCAGCAAAGACGGCTACGAGCAGTACTTC; CDR3 protein: CATSKDGYEQYF
J gene: TRBJ2-3; D gene: .; V gene: TRBV5-1; clone size: .; CDR3 DNA: TGCGCCAGCAGCTCCTCGGGGGTCACTAGCACAGATACGCAGTATTTT; CDR3 protein: CASSSSGVTSTDTQYF
J gene: TRBJ2-3; D gene: .; V gene: TRBV5-1; clone size: few; CDR3 DNA: TGCGCCAGCAGCCCGGGGAGCGAGACTACGCAGTATTTT; CDR3 protein: CASSPGSETTQYF
J gene: TRBJ2-1; D gene: TRBD2; V gene: TRBV20-1; clone size: few; CDR3 DNA: TGCAGTGCTAGTCTCCCCCTAGCGGACTACAATGAGCAGTTCTTC; CDR3 protein: CSASLPLADYNEQFF
J gene: TRBJ1-5; D gene: .; V gene: TRBV4-2; clone size: few; CDR3 DNA: TGTGCCAGCAGCCAAATCGGGGGCAATCAGCCCCAGCATTTT; CDR3 protein: CASSQIGGNQPQHF
J gene: TRBJ1-5; D gene: .; V gene: TRBV5-1; clone size: .; CDR3 DNA: TGCGCCAGCAGCCTATGGCCGGGTCAGCCCCAGCATTTT; CDR3 protein: CASSLWPGQPQHF
J gene: TRBJ2-7; D gene: TRBD2; V gene: TRBV10-3; clone size: .; CDR3 DNA: TGTGCCATCAATGAGCGGGAGACCTCCTACGAGCAGTACTTC; CDR3 protein: CAINERETSYEQYF
J gene: TRBJ2-5; D gene: .; V gene: TRBV10-2; clone size: .; CDR3 DNA: TGCGCCAGCAGGAGCGCTGGGGGGGAGACCCAGTACTTC; CDR3 protein: CASRSAGGETQYF
J gene: TRBJ1-2; D gene: TRBD1; V gene: TRBV9; clone size: few; CDR3 DNA: TGTGCCAGCAGCGCGGGACAGGGCGGCTTAGGCTACACCTTC; CDR3 protein: CASSAGQGGLGYTF
J gene: TRBJ1-5; D gene: .; V gene: TRBV2; clone size: few; CDR3 DNA: TGTGCCAGCAGGAGACTCAATCAGCCCCAGCATTTT; CDR3 protein: CASRRLNQPQHF
J gene: TRBJ2-7; D gene: .; V gene: TRBV11-2; clone size: .; CDR3 DNA: TGTGCCAGCAGCTGGGGTCTAGAAGGCTACGAGCAGTACTTC; CDR3 protein: CASSWGLEGYEQYF
J gene: TRBJ2-1; D gene: .; V gene: TRBV5-5; clone size: .; CDR3 DNA: TGTGCCAGCACCCAGGGTGGGGGGCTCTCCTACAATGAGCAGTTCTTC; CDR3 protein: CASTQGGGLSYNEQFF
J gene: TRBJ2-1; D gene: .; V gene: TRBV27; clone size: many; CDR3 DNA: TGTGCCAGCAGTGCAGCGAGTAGCTCCTACAATGAGCAGTTCTTC; CDR3 protein: CASSAASSSYNEQFF
J gene: TRBJ1-2; D gene: TRBD1; V gene: TRBV6-1; clone size: .; CDR3 DNA: TGTGCCAGCAGGGCCGGGACAGGACTAGCATATGGCTACACCTTC; CDR3 protein: CASRAGTGLAYGYTF
J gene: TRBJ2-2; D gene: .; V gene: TRBV6-2/TRBV6-3; clone size: .; CDR3 DNA: TGTGCCAGCAGTTACTCGACAGACGCCGGGGAGCTGTTTTTT; CDR3 protein: CASSYSTDAGELFF
J gene: TRBJ2-7; D gene: TRBD1; V gene: TRBV12-3/TRBV12-4; clone size: few; CDR3 DNA: TGTGCCAGCAGAGATGGACAGGGCCCCTACGAGCAGTACTTC; CDR3 protein: CASRDGQGPYEQYF
J gene: TRBJ1-5; D gene: .; V gene: TRBV5-1; clone size: .; CDR3 DNA: TGCGCCAGCAGCTTGGACGGACAGTTCAATCAGCCCCAGCATTTT; CDR3 protein: CASSLDGQFNQPQHF
J gene: TRBJ2-5; D gene: TRBD2; V gene: TRBV29-1; clone size: .; CDR3 DNA: TGCAGCGTTGGGAGGCGACTAGCGGCCCAAGAGACCCAGTACTTC; CDR3 protein: CSVGRRLAAQETQYF
J gene: TRBJ1-3; D gene: .; V gene: TRBV20-1; clone size: many; CDR3 DNA: TGCAGTGTGTCCTACTCTGGAAACACCATATATTTT; CDR3 protein: CSVSYSGNTIYF
J gene: TRBJ2-1; D gene: .; V gene: TRBV19; clone size: .; CDR3 DNA: TGTGCCAGTAGTACACGAAGGAGCTCCTACAATGAGCAGTTCTTC; CDR3 protein: CASSTRRSSYNEQFF
J gene: TRBJ1-2; D gene: .; V gene: TRBV4-3; clone size: few; CDR3 DNA: TGCGCCAGCAGCCATCGACACTTCGAGGAATATGGCTACACCTTC; CDR3 protein: CASSHRHFEEYGYTF
J gene: TRBJ1-1; D gene: .; V gene: TRBV11-1; clone size: .; CDR3 DNA: TGTGCCAGCAGCTTAGTTTTGGGCGGTAACACTGAAGCTTTCTTT; CDR3 protein: CASSLVLGGNTEAFF
J gene: TRBJ1-2; D gene: .; V gene: TRBV20-1; clone size: .; CDR3 DNA: TGCAGTGCTAGAGATCCCCGGGGGACTAACTATGGCTACACCTTC; CDR3 protein: CSARDPRGTNYGYTF
J gene: TRBJ2-1; D gene: TRBD2; V gene: TRBV11-1; clone size: few; CDR3 DNA: TGTGCCAGCAGCTTAGGATTTAGCGGGGCCTTTTCCTACAATGAGCAGTTCTTC; CDR3 protein: CASSLGFSGAFSYNEQFF
J gene: TRBJ2-5; D gene: .; V gene: TRBV5-1; clone size: .; CDR3 DNA: TGCGCCAGCAGCTTGGGACGGCCCGAAGAGACCCAGTACTTC; CDR3 protein: CASSLGRPEETQYF
J gene: TRBJ1-2; D gene: TRBD1; V gene: TRBV5-5; clone size: .; CDR3 DNA: TGTGCCAGCAGCAGCGGGACAGGGCCACATGGCTACACCTTC; CDR3 protein: CASSSGTGPHGYTF
J gene: TRBJ2-5; D gene: .; V gene: TRBV7-2; clone size: .; CDR3 DNA: TGTGCCAGCAGCTTAGCGGGGTTGAAGAGAGAGACCCAGTACTTC; CDR3 protein: CASSLAGLKRETQYF
J gene: TRBJ2-3; D gene: TRBD2; V gene: TRBV11-1; clone size: many; CDR3 DNA: TGTGCCAGCAGCTTAGCTAGCGGGGATACCTACTATAGCACAGATACGCAGTATTTT; CDR3 protein: CASSLASGDTYYSTDTQYF
J gene: TRBJ2-7; D gene: .; V gene: TRBV12-3/TRBV12-4; clone size: .; CDR3 DNA: TGTGCCAGCAGCTCCCTAATAGCCTACGAGCAGTACTTC; CDR3 protein: CASSSLIAYEQYF
J gene: TRBJ2-2; D gene: .; V gene: TRBV27; clone size: few; CDR3 DNA: TGTGCCAGCAGCATAGATCGCGGGATAATGAACACCGGGGAGCTGTTTTTT; CDR3 protein: CASSIDRGIMNTGELFF
J gene: TRBJ1-5; D gene: .; V gene: TRBV12-3/TRBV12-4; clone size: .; CDR3 DNA: TGTGCCAGCAGTTTAGATCCTCAGCCCCAGCATTTT; CDR3 protein: CASSLDPQPQHF
J gene: TRBJ2-5; D gene: .; V gene: TRBV5-1; clone size: few; CDR3 DNA: TGCGCCAGCAGCGACTACCAAGAGACCCAGTACTTC; CDR3 protein: CASSDYQETQYF
J gene: TRBJ2-5; D gene: .; V gene: TRBV12-3/TRBV12-4; clone size: many; CDR3 DNA: TGTGCCAGCAGTTTAGGCCCCATAGAGACCCAGTACTTC; CDR3 protein: CASSLGPIETQYF
J gene: TRBJ2-5; D gene: .; V gene: TRBV7-9; clone size: few; CDR3 DNA: TGTGCCAGCAGCTTAGGTCCAACTCGATGGGAGACCCAGTACTTC; CDR3 protein: CASSLGPTRWETQYF
J gene: TRBJ2-5; D gene: .; V gene: TRBV3-1; clone size: .; CDR3 DNA: TGTGCCAGTACCCCCGGGTACCAAGAGACCCAGTACTTC; CDR3 protein: CASTPGYQETQYF
J gene: TRBJ2-1; D gene: .; V gene: TRBV20-1; clone size: .; CDR3 DNA: TGCAGTGCTAGCGGGGGAAGGCACAATGAGCAGTTCTTC; CDR3 protein: CSASGGRHNEQFF
J gene: TRBJ2-1; D gene: .; V gene: TRBV29-1; clone size: many; CDR3 DNA: TGCAGCGTTGGTTTAGGCAGCAGCTCCTACAATGAGCAGTTCTTC; CDR3 protein: CSVGLGSSSYNEQFF
J gene: TRBJ1-6; D gene: .; V gene: TRBV5-1; clone size: many; CDR3 DNA: TGCGCCAGCAGCTCGGACGGCGGGAGGTCACCCCTCCACTTT; CDR3 protein: CASSSDGGRSPLHF
J gene: TRBJ2-1; D gene: TRBD1; V gene: TRBV3-1; clone size: once; CDR3 DNA: TGTGCCAGCAGCCAGGAGGGACAGGGTACGGGGAATGAGCAGTTCTTC; CDR3 protein: CASSQEGQGTGNEQFF
J gene: TRBJ2-1; D gene: .; V gene: TRBV5-8; clone size: .; CDR3 DNA: TGTGCCAGCAGTCGGAATAACAATGAGCAGTTCTTC; CDR3 protein: CASSRNNNEQFF
J gene: TRBJ2-3; D gene: .; V gene: TRBV18; clone size: few; CDR3 DNA: TGTGCCAGCGCCGGGGACGGAACTAGCACAGATACGCAGTATTTT; CDR3 protein: CASAGDGTSTDTQYF
J gene: TRBJ2-4; D gene: TRBD1; V gene: TRBV2; clone size: .; CDR3 DNA: TGTGCCCTCTGTTCCTCTTATGGACAGGTTCTAGCCAAAAACATTCAGTACTTC; CDR3 protein: CALCSSYGQVLAKNIQYF
J gene: TRBJ1-5; D gene: .; V gene: TRBV20-1; clone size: few; CDR3 DNA: TGCAGTGCTAGAAGGCAGCCAGGGGGCAATCAGCCCCAGCATTTT; CDR3 protein: CSARRQPGGNQPQHF
J gene: TRBJ2-1; D gene: TRBD2; V gene: TRBV12-3/TRBV12-4; clone size: few; CDR3 DNA: TGTGCCAGCAGTTGGGGGACTAGCGGGGTCGATGAGCAGTTCTTC; CDR3 protein: CASSWGTSGVDEQFF
J gene: TRBJ2-7; D gene: .; V gene: TRBV7-2; clone size: .; CDR3 DNA: TGTGCCAGCAGCTTCGTGCAGTCCACCTACGAGCAGTACTTC; CDR3 protein: CASSFVQSTYEQYF
J gene: TRBJ2-3; D gene: .; V gene: TRBV7-2; clone size: few; CDR3 DNA: TGTGCCAGCAGCTTAGGATCTCGGGGCACAGATACGCAGTATTTT; CDR3 protein: CASSLGSRGTDTQYF
J gene: TRBJ2-2; D gene: .; V gene: TRBV27; clone size: .; CDR3 DNA: TGTGCCAGCAGCCCCCTCGGGTTCGAAAACACCGGGGAGCTGTTTTTT; CDR3 protein: CASSPLGFENTGELFF
J gene: TRBJ2-1; D gene: TRBD2; V gene: TRBV6-1; clone size: few; CDR3 DNA: TGTGCCAGCAGTGCCCCTCGGACTAGCGGGGGAGAAATGCTACTTTACAATGAGCAGTTCTTC; CDR3 protein: CASSAPRTSGGEMLLYNEQFF